The clone carrying this T cell receptor beta chain was found many times. Its antigen remains unknown. The junction does not match germline at one end; this may be a read error. CDR1 is SGHTA, CDR2 FQGNSA, per germline. The CDR3 consists of 14 residues. Out of around 10 ml of fresh peripheral blood came the PBMCs. TCR beta CDR3 sequences were amplified from RNA transcripts. Using the HTBI primer set, a first-round RT-PCR was run on the TCR CDR3. TCRdb reprocessed the multiplex PCR reads with MiXCR, giving one entry per CDR3 protein. The sample consists of 500,000 to 800,000 distinct CDR3 sequences, 14% of them appearing once. These data come from a study of T cells in Graves' hyperthyroidism and ophthalmopathy. General study findings and limits: Ophthalmopathy prediction by the model preceded onset by a median about 6 months.

V is TRBV7-2 and J is TRBJ2-7; 11 bases are a match to TRBD2. This TCR was recovered from a woman in her forties or fifties with Graves' ophthalmopathy. Sequencing used blood. CDR3 in amino acids: CASSLAGGGYEQYF. The CDR3 nucleotides read TGTGCCAGCAGTTTAGCGGGAGGGGGCTACGAGCAGTACTTC.